This TCR beta chain was found in a study of T cell responses to AZD1222 COVID-19 vaccine. Points from the study as a whole: Just 5 to 7 AZD1222 recipients were seropositive at baseline. In the spike-specific TCR repertoire, nearly half reportedly target unmutated variant regions.

Second-dose groups at about 4 or about 12 weeks were pooled. Generated by immunoSEQ multiplex PCR, the TCRdb table keeps only in-frame clones and is missing some. The sample consists of over 95,000 clones, approximately 88% of them appearing once. Germline V gives CDR1 SGHNT, CDR2 YYREEE (reference sequence). This CDR3 comprises 15 residues. Trimming took 0 bases from V and 3 from J, leaving 9 bases between them. For this clone: The antigen is not known.

The receptor's source is an adult who received the AZD1222 COVID-19 vaccine. Sample: peripheral blood, taken 28 days after the second AZD1222 dose. The chain employs TRBV5-4 and TRBJ1-4; D not certain. CDR3 in amino acids: CASSLAGRANEKLFF. DNA of the CDR3: TGTGCCAGCAGCTTGGCTGGCAGAGCTAATGAAAAACTGTTTTTT. The whole variable domain, filled in from reference TRBV5-4 and TRBJ1-4, reads ETGVTQSPTHLIKTRGQQVTLRCSSQSGHNTVSWYQQALGQGPQFIFQYYREEENGRGNFPPRFSGLQFPNYSSELNVNALELDDSALYLCASSLAGRANEKLFFGSGTQLSVL.